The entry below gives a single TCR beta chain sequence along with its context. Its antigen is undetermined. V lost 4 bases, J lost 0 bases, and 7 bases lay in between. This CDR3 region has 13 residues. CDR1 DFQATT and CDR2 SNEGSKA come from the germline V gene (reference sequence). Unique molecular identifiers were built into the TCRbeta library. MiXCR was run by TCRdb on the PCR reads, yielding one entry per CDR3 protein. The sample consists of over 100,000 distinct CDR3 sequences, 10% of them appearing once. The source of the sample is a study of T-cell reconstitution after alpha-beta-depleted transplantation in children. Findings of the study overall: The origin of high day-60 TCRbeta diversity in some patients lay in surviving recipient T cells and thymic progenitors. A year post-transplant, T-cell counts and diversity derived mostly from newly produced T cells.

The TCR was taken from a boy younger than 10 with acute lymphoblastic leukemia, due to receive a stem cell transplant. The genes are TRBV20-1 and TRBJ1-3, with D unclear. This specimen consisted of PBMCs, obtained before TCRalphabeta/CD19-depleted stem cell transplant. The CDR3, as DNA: TGCAGTGCTACCAGGAGCTCTGGAAACACCATATATTTT. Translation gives CSATRSSGNTIYF.